This is a list of T cell receptor beta chains from one sample in a study of cytomegalovirus exposure and HLA in healthy donors. Data came from immunoSEQ multiplex PCR; TCRdb stores just in-frame clones and leaves some out. The sample includes about 140,000 clones, 77% of them seen just once. Sequencing was performed on PBMCs. Receptors were obtained from a man aged 30-40 years in good health and CMV-seronegative. CDR3s leave out the opening cysteine and the closing phenylalanine or tryptophan. Fields, in order: CDR3 protein, J gene, CDR3 length, V gene.

ASRNWGVGGQETQY	TRBJ2-5	14	TRBV10-2
ASSVGTTRGNEQF	TRBJ2-1	13	TRBV2
ASSFTGTTDTQY	TRBJ2-3	12	TRBV27
ASSPRVSGNSVGEQY	TRBJ2-7	15	TRBV5-5
ASRDIPKNIQY	TRBJ2-4	11	TRBV5-1
ASSGTGSGNTIY	TRBJ1-3	12	TRBV6-5
ASQQGEYTDTQY	TRBJ2-3	12	TRBV7-9
ASHLGASNTGELF	TRBJ2-2	13	TRBV6-6
ASSSSDRVEF	TRBJ2-1	10	TRBV7-9
ASSDGQQGAEAF	TRBJ1-1	12	TRBV6-4
ASRLNSQQETQY	TRBJ2-5	12	TRBV2
ASSVGLVRTDTQY	TRBJ2-3	13	TRBV9
ASSDSTGDTDTQY	TRBJ2-3	13	TRBV6-4
ASSQVDLVVYGEQF	TRBJ2-1	14	TRBV4-1
TSSQKRGSSGNTIY	TRBJ1-3	14	TRBV1
ASSFGGDPWRPQH	TRBJ1-5	13	TRBV5-8
ASSSYSPVQGITEAF	TRBJ1-1	15	TRBV19
ASSLQGASNEQF	TRBJ2-1	12	TRBV7-9
ASSSSGNRDTQY	TRBJ2-3	12	TRBV7-3
ASIDRGSYEQY	TRBJ2-7	11	TRBV28
ASGAGVGGYEQY	NA	12	TRBV27
ASSPHLQETQY	TRBJ2-5	11	TRBV7-9
ASSLGQGRTDTQY	TRBJ2-3	13	TRBV5-8
ASKLAGGFYEQY	TRBJ2-7	12	TRBV6-1
ASSGTGRQTQY	TRBJ2-5	11	TRBV7-8
AGRYSGRQDNEQF	TRBJ2-1	13	TRBV10-2
ASSLYLGKGAGYT	TRBJ1-2	13	TRBV5-6
ASSYSSSGGEVGYT	TRBJ1-2	14	TRBV6-5
ASSERQGFSYGYT	TRBJ1-2	13	TRBV9
ASIPGQSPAMNTEAF	TRBJ1-1	15	TRBV7-9
SVQLIADTQY	TRBJ2-3	10	TRBV29-1
ASSPGLAGDEQY	TRBJ2-7	12	TRBV18
SSSHPDRSNTGELF	TRBJ2-2	14	TRBV7-9
ASSAVAGAPQF	TRBJ2-1	11	TRBV10-1
ASSHTRRGAEEQY	TRBJ2-7	13	TRBV4-2
ASSHPSSTGELF	TRBJ2-2	12	TRBV19
ASSLDRAFLGYT	TRBJ1-2	12	TRBV6-5